This is a list of T cell receptor beta chains from one sample in a study of shared clonotypes between healthy human individuals. Profiling relied on immunoSEQ multiplex PCR, and the TCRdb table lists in-frame clones only, not all of them. The sample lists roughly 1,000,000 clones, around 78% occurring once. Sequenced input: memory CD4+ T cells from PBMCs. These receptors all come from a man aged 18-30 years in good health. Some clones in this sample may be carry-over from other donors' samples. Each CDR3 is given with its conserved first and last residue. D genes are given only for firm matches. Clone sizes are given selectively: once, few, many, or a class where the clone is expanded.

TRBD2	TRBV7-9	TRBJ2-7	-	CASSSSGRGAEQYF	TGTGCCAGCAGCTCTAGCGGGAGGGGGGCAGAGCAGTACTTC
TRBD2	TRBV19	TRBJ2-7	-	CASSHKGLAGVRDEQYF	TGTGCCAGTAGCCATAAGGGACTAGCGGGAGTAAGAGACGAGCAGTACTTC
TRBD1	TRBV28	TRBJ2-7	-	CASSSTGTVSYEQYF	TGTGCCAGCAGTTCCACCGGGACAGTCTCCTACGAGCAGTACTTC
-	TRBV30	TRBJ2-7	once	CAWSRGDSYEQYF	TGTGCCTGGAGTAGGGGGGATTCCTACGAGCAGTACTTC
TRBD1	TRBV27	TRBJ2-7	-	CASSLTGGPYEQYF	TGTGCCAGCAGTTTGACAGGGGGCCCCTACGAGCAGTACTTC
TRBD1	TRBV7-9	TRBJ2-7	-	CASSLLTGGSYEQYF	TGTGCCAGCAGCCTACTGACAGGGGGATCCTACGAGCAGTACTTC
-	TRBV28	TRBJ1-4	-	CASTPTGLEKLFF	TGTGCCAGCACTCCTACAGGGTTAGAAAAACTGTTTTTT
-	TRBV10-3	TRBJ1-1	-	CAISAPPGGLNTEAFF	TGTGCCATCAGTGCCCCCCCTGGGGGTCTGAACACTGAAGCTTTCTTT
-	TRBV2	TRBJ1-2	-	CASRVGAANYGYTF	TGTGCCAGCCGGGTGGGGGCAGCTAACTATGGCTACACCTTC
TRBD2	TRBV27	TRBJ2-1	-	CASSLVGLGLGNEQFF	TGTGCCAGCAGTTTGGTGGGACTAGGGCTCGGCAATGAGCAGTTCTTC
-	TRBV7-9	TRBJ2-6	-	CASSPRGHSGANVLTF	TGTGCCAGCAGCCCAAGGGGACACTCTGGGGCCAACGTCCTGACTTTC
-	TRBV28	TRBJ1-2	-	CASSPSTGTNYGYTF	TGTGCCAGCAGTCCATCGACAGGTACTAACTATGGCTACACCTTC
-	TRBV5-1	TRBJ1-1	-	CASSYDRPNTEAFF	TGCGCCAGCAGCTACGACAGGCCGAACACTGAAGCTTTCTTT
-	TRBV5-6	TRBJ2-3	-	CASSLNLWGDTQYF	TGTGCCAGCAGCTTGAATCTCTGGGGAGATACGCAGTATTTT
-	TRBV4-2	TRBJ2-7	once	CASSQAKTGTGSYEQYF	TGTGCCAGCAGCCAAGCTAAGACCGGGACTGGGTCCTACGAGCAGTACTTC
TRBD1	TRBV7-9	TRBJ1-3	-	CASSPDRAGNTIYF	TGTGCCAGCAGCCCCGACAGGGCTGGAAACACCATATATTTT
-	TRBV7-8	TRBJ2-5	many	CASSPRWGRETQYF	TGTGCCAGCAGCCCGAGGTGGGGACGAGAGACCCAGTACTTC
TRBD1	TRBV30	TRBJ2-2	-	CAWRGQGGFGELFF	TGTGCCTGGAGAGGACAGGGGGGATTTGGGGAGCTGTTTTTT
-	TRBV6-1	TRBJ1-4	-	CASRASATNEKLFF	TGTGCCAGCAGGGCATCTGCAACTAATGAAAAACTGTTTTTT
-	TRBV5-4	TRBJ2-2	-	CASSRGGGAGTGELFF	TGTGCCAGCAGCCGGGGAGGGGGCGCGGGCACCGGGGAGCTGTTTTTT
-	TRBV4-3	TRBJ1-2	-	CASSQGQGYDYGYTF	TGCGCCAGCAGCCAGGGGCAGGGTTATGACTATGGCTACACCTTC
-	TRBV6-6	TRBJ2-3	-	CASRATGTDTQYF	TGTGCCAGCAGGGCGACGGGCACAGATACGCAGTATTTT
-	TRBV18	TRBJ2-3	few	CASSPGRSSNTQYF	TGTGCCAGCTCACCAGGCAGGTCTTCCAATACGCAGTATTTT
-	TRBV21-1	TRBJ1-1	-	CASSSPDKGVTEAFF	TGTGCCAGCAGCAGTCCAGATAAGGGGGTCACTGAAGCTTTCTTT
-	TRBV27	TRBJ2-2	-	CASSSYDRSQTGELFF	TGTGCCAGCAGTTCGTATGACAGGTCCCAAACCGGGGAGCTGTTTTTT
TRBD2	TRBV5-1	TRBJ2-3	-	CASSRGTSGVSTDTQYF	TGCGCCAGCAGCAGGGGGACTAGCGGGGTGAGCACAGATACGCAGTATTTT
-	TRBV9	TRBJ2-3	-	CASSPRGVLHDTQYF	TGTGCCAGCAGCCCCCGAGGAGTTCTACACGATACGCAGTATTTT
-	TRBV7-2	TRBJ2-1	-	CASSAQVNYNEQFF	TGTGCCAGCAGCGCACAGGTGAACTACAATGAGCAGTTCTTC